This T cell receptor beta chain emerged from a study of T cell clonality in common variable immunodeficiency. Study results and caveats: Compared with healthy controls, CVID subjects showed increased TCRbeta clonality, mostly in about a third. Common variable immunodeficiency TCR beta sequences reportedly had fewer deletions and N-nucleotide insertions.

Clones were read by immunoSEQ multiplex PCR, and TCRdb kept only the in-frame ones, dropping some. The sample holds about 37,000 clones, and no clone turns up only once. This clone was detected many times. Its antigen remains unidentified. The read ends 3 residues early relative to the CDR3; the germline J gene fills the gap. V dropped 4 bases and J dropped 3; count of bases not matched to a gene: 3. This CDR3 spans 14 amino acids. Germline CDR1 is SNHLY and CDR2 is FYNNEI. The chain carries TRBV2 and TRBJ2-5; the match to TRBD1 covers 9 bases. This TCR was recovered from a person between 18 and 75 years old in good health. The sequenced sample consisted of peripheral blood mononuclear cells. The covered CDR3 bases are TGTGCCAGCAGTGGATGGACAGGGGAAGAGACC. It codes for CASSGWTGEET. The full CDR3 protein reads CASSGWTGEETQYF.